These T cell receptor beta chains were read from a single sample in a study of T cell responses to AZD1222 COVID-19 vaccine. Only in-frame clones appear in the TCRdb table, and some are missing; sequencing was by immunoSEQ multiplex PCR. The table has about 35,000 clones, around nine tenths seen once; the top ten hold 6.8%. The starting material was peripheral blood, obtained on day 0 of AZD1222 vaccination. These receptors all come from an adult in good health. Each CDR3 is given with its conserved first and last residue. D genes are given only for firm matches. Clone size appears in some rows only: once, few, many, or a class for an expanded clone.

NA	TRBV19	few	TRBJ2-2	CASRQGRDVTGELFF	TGTGCCAGTAGGCAGGGGAGGGATGTCACCGGGGAGCTGTTTTTT
NA	TRBV7-9	NA	TRBJ2-7	CASSSGSVEQYF	TGTGCCAGCAGCTCCGGGTCCGTCGAGCAGTACTTC
NA	TRBV28	NA	TRBJ1-2	CASSLGVSYGYTF	TGTGCCAGCAGTTTGGGGGTGTCCTATGGCTACACCTTC
NA	TRBV19	NA	TRBJ2-7	CASSGEDTYEQYF	TGTGCCAGTAGTGGGGAGGATACCTACGAGCAGTACTTC
NA	TRBV5-5	NA	TRBJ2-3	CASSFQGPDTQYF	TGTGCCAGCAGCTTTCAGGGTCCAGATACGCAGTATTTT
NA	TRBV9	NA	TRBJ2-1	CASSFTPGHSSLDEQFF	TGTGCCAGCAGCTTTACCCCGGGACACTCTTCTTTGGATGAGCAGTTCTTC
NA	TRBV4-3	NA	TRBJ1-3	CASSQVSGNTIYF	TGCGCCAGCAGCCAAGTCTCTGGAAACACCATATATTTT
TRBD1	TRBV9	NA	TRBJ1-1	CASSVVWDSGQGLMNTEAFF	TGTGCCAGCAGCGTAGTTTGGGATTCGGGACAGGGCCTAATGAACACTGAAGCTTTCTTT
NA	TRBV7-9	once	TRBJ2-5	CASSLRVGETQYF	TGTGCCAGCAGCTTACGGGTGGGGGAGACCCAGTACTTC
NA	TRBV5-5	NA	TRBJ1-5	CASHYRDEQPQHF	TGTGCCAGCCATTACAGGGACGAACAGCCCCAGCATTTT
NA	TRBV4-1	NA	TRBJ1-1	CASTQLLGNTEAFF	TGCGCCAGCACCCAGCTCTTGGGGAACACTGAAGCTTTCTTT
TRBD1	TRBV25-1	few	TRBJ2-2	CASTLGQGVGELFF	TGTGCCAGCACTTTAGGGCAGGGGGTCGGGGAGCTGTTTTTT
NA	TRBV19	NA	TRBJ2-3	CASAQRGLDTQYF	TGTGCCAGTGCCCAAAGAGGGTTGGATACGCAGTATTTT
NA	TRBV5-4	NA	TRBJ2-1	CASSLGAADAVSGEQFF	TGTGCCAGCAGCTTGGGGGCGGCGGATGCGGTGTCGGGTGAGCAGTTCTTC
TRBD2	TRBV14	NA	TRBJ2-5	CASSRLAGQGEETQYF	TGTGCCAGCAGCCGACTAGCGGGCCAAGGGGAAGAGACCCAGTACTTC
NA	TRBV28	once	TRBJ2-5	CASSLANQETQYF	TGTGCCAGCAGTTTGGCTAACCAAGAGACCCAGTACTTC
NA	TRBV6-6	NA	TRBJ1-3	CASTPGEASGNTIYF	TGTGCCAGCACCCCCGGAGAGGCCTCTGGAAACACCATATATTTT
TRBD1	TRBV30	NA	TRBJ1-5	CACTGESNQPQHF	TGTGCCTGTACAGGGGAAAGCAATCAGCCCCAGCATTTT
TRBD1	TRBV4-2	few	TRBJ2-1	CASSQKAAPGTGDNEQFF	TGTGCCAGCAGCCAAAAAGCGGCCCCCGGGACAGGGGACAATGAGCAGTTCTTC
TRBD1	TRBV18	NA	TRBJ1-1	CASSLTGSGGGTEAFF	TGTGCCAGCTCACTTACCGGATCAGGGGGTGGCACTGAAGCTTTCTTT
NA	TRBV6-5	NA	TRBJ1-1	CASSSSFSTEAFF	TGTGCCAGCAGTTCGTCCTTTTCCACTGAAGCTTTCTTT
TRBD1	TRBV7-7	once	TRBJ1-2	CASSRRTGLYGYTF	TGTGCCAGCAGCCGCCGGACAGGGCTGTATGGCTACACCTTC
TRBD1	TRBV5-1	NA	TRBJ1-1	CASSQGQGDTEAFF	TGCGCCAGCAGCCAGGGACAGGGCGACACTGAAGCTTTCTTT